This entry is about one TCR beta chain. This sample was included in a study of shared T cell receptors in the human thymus. This CDR3 contains 15 residues. Unmatched junction bases numbered 8, after V lost 1 base and J lost 5 bases. The germline V gene has CDR1 SGDLS and CDR2 YYNGEE. Data came from immunoSEQ multiplex PCR; TCRdb stores just in-frame clones and leaves some out. The data contain about 400,000 clones, approximately 95% of them singletons. J is TRBJ2-5 and V is TRBV9, with 7 bases fitting TRBD2. Material: thymocytes. The sequence was obtained from a human donor. This chain's CDR3 is CASSVWGEGLETQYF. CDR3 nucleotide sequence: TGTGCCAGCAGCGTATGGGGGGAGGGCCTGGAGACCCAGTACTTC.